This T cell receptor beta chain emerged from a study of shared clonotypes between healthy human individuals (dated by TCRdb to the early 2020s). General notes on the study: The cohort comprised a couple of women and a few men aged 18 to 49 years. For each donor, three plates each were used for CD4 naive and CD4 memory, two plates were used for CD8 naive, and one plate was used for CD8 memory. To estimate repertoire size and how much clonotypes are shared between individuals, the study performed deep sequencing of blood TCR repertoires from about five healthy adults. Different laboratories and diverse techniques were used to prepare libraries and sequence TCR repertoires, to increase sequencing depth and limit assay-specific biases. Each donor's leukapheresis produced roughly between roughly 0.85 and 10 billion PBMCs.

Results and caveats for the whole study, not just this receptor: Because the study included only a small number of donors, the genetic and exposure-history diversity represented was limited. Sampling was limited to blood, and TCR repertoires in tissue likely differ from TCR repertoires in blood. Estimated clonotype richness was generally larger for naive than for memory subsets. Even with the large sequencing depth, rarefaction of the sorted-subset datasets indicated that sequencing was incomplete. Clonotypes shared by all four sorted-subset donors showed higher generation probabilities than non-shared clonotypes. Based on pairwise subsampling, the degree of clonotype sharing among donors was expected to be affected by sequencing depth. When a handful of donors were compared, the shared fraction of clonotypes was around 5.1% for naive CD4, about 4% for naive CD8, about 2.5% for memory CD4, and less than 0.5% for memory CD8.

Using the deep immunoSEQ assay, TCR CDR3 regions were amplified from genomic DNA by multiplex PCR. For each cell subset, the extracted genomic DNA was distributed evenly across all wells of several immunoSEQ 96-well plates, and each plate served as one replicate. For sorted subsets, around 200 ng genomic DNA, equal to tens of thousands of T cell genomes, was loaded into each replicate PCR. Purified libraries were quantified with a Qubit 3.0 fluorometer, sized on a Bioanalyzer 2100, and re-quantified with the KAPA Library Quantification kit. Every immunoSEQ 96-well plate was sequenced on a separate single-read 150-cycle Illumina NextSeq 550 flow cell. Per the source publication's procedure: Because the immunoSEQ output held only junctional sequences and lacked quality scores, the filtering could not match the filtering applied to full-length reads. To assign V/J genes and CDR3, sequences were annotated against IMGT germline references using PyIR, a Python wrapper for IgBLAST v1.9. Any read was removed if the V/J assignment was weak (E-value above 1e-6), the CDR3 was missing, or the read contained stop codons, out-of-frame junctions, or ambiguous translated residues. V3J clonotypes were defined as sequences sharing an identical inferred V gene, J gene, and CDR3 amino acid sequence. Percentage overlap between repertoires was calculated by dividing the number of shared unique clonotypes by the size of the smaller repertoire. Richness of each repertoire was evaluated using RTK rarefaction, the Chao1 estimator, and Recon v2.1 estimates of unobserved clonotypes. OLGA was used to compute generation probabilities for all TCRbeta clonotypes that the gDNA method yielded from several donors. TCRdb stores this immuneACCESS table with in-frame sequences only. Part of the clones is absent; in the studies checked, under half of the shortfall reflects unresolved V genes, and no reason is known for the rest. The V and J calls and the clone size are those of that table, but D and trimming were determined from the DNA. Within this sample are a few million clones, with 92% of them counted one time only. The ten top clones hold approximately 0.39% of the sample.

Healthy HIV-negative adults with no recently reported acute infections or vaccinations were included as donors. Only Caucasian adults living in Nashville, Tennessee, USA were represented among the donors. CD4+ T cells were enriched by magnetic negative selection, after which naive cells were positively selected on CD45RA and the negative fraction was taken as the memory subset. Blood was obtained by leukapheresis, after which PBMCs were separated by Ficoll-Histopaque density gradient centrifugation and cryopreserved in liquid nitrogen vapor phase. Analytical flow cytometry was used to check the purity and quantity of each magnetically sorted T cell population. From each sorted fraction, genomic DNA was isolated and quantified by UV absorbance on a Nanodrop 2000c. A note on this clone: Its antigen is not yet known. The input lacks base qualities; no much larger clone sits a single base away.

CDR1 and CDR2 were assigned from the germline V gene as SNHLY and FYNNEI. The germline V end is reduced by 2 bases and the J end by 3 bases; junction bases left unmatched: 6. The CDR3 sequence holds 16 residues, the cysteine and phenylalanine included. Only the CDR3 DNA is retained, 48 bases long and in frame from the first base. What was sequenced was naive CD4+ T cells from PBMCs. The cell subset or site label, as the study defines it: CD45RA+ positively selected. The source is a man younger than 35 in good health. Some clones in this sample may be carry-over from other donors' samples. The chain is assembled from TRBV2 and TRBJ1-3, with TRBD1 identical over 8 junction bases. The nucleotide sequence is TGTGCCAGCAGTGAATTTCAGGGGGCATATGGAAACACCATATATTTT. Its coded protein is CASSEFQGAYGNTIYF. The CDR3 plus the reference TRBV2 and TRBJ1-3 genes for the other parts give the full variable domain: EPEVTQTPSHQVTQMGQEVILRCVPISNHLYFYWYRQILGQKVEFLVSFYNNEISEKSEIFDDQFSVERPDGSNFTLKIRSTKLEDSAMYFCASSEFQGAYGNTIYFGEGSWLTVV.